This T cell receptor (beta chain) was found in a study of blood T cell repertoires in COVID-19 (dated by TCRdb to about 2020). The study in broad terms: The collaborator samples originated in the United States, Italy and Spain and spanned the acute and convalescent phases of COVID-19. The material from the prospective study consisted of cDNA or gDNA derived from T cells, B-cell-depleted T cells, or PBMCs. Subjects who had been exposed to COVID-19, were actively infected with it, or had recovered from it provided the deeply sampled blood TCRbeta repertoires that made up the dataset. The repertoires were released in a freely available public database meant as a resource for research on the immune response to SARS-CoV-2. Samples were obtained from the ongoing ImmuneRACE study (first 160 participants) and from roughly 1,300 subjects provided by 6 global collaborators. The sample metadata nearly always contained a de-identified subject ID, COVID-19 status, age in years and sex. Where available, HLA class I and class II types were obtained from metadata supplied by the sample provider rather than from assay-based typing.

TCRbeta CDR3 regions were amplified from genomic DNA using the immunoSEQ Assay, a bias-controlled multiplex PCR. The authors' pipeline ran thus. The number of nucleated cells in each sample was estimated from the amplification of reference gene primers within the assay. Sequence reads were collapsed and filtered to measure the absolute abundance of every unique TCRbeta CDR3 rearrangement. Productive Simpson clonality was computed per sample as the square root of Simpson's diversity index over productive rearrangements. Entries here come from immuneACCESS through TCRdb and include only in-frame sequences with V and J called. Some clones fail to appear in such tables; in the studies checked, an unresolved V gene covers under half of the shortfall, and the cause of the remainder is unknown. The V and J calls and clone size were taken over from that table, and D and trimming were inferred from the DNA. Counted in this sample were around 100,000 clones; about nine tenths of them appeared once. The top ten clones comprise 4.5% to 6% of the sample.

With regard to this clone: Which antigen it targets is not known. Base qualities are missing; no much larger clone stands one base away.

Study-wide conclusions, independent of this receptor: The quantity of clinical and demographic metadata differed by source and by participant and was supplied without curation.

Relative to germline, V is missing 3 bases and J is missing 2 bases, with 5 bases of the junction outside any gene match. Spanning cysteine to phenylalanine, the CDR3 consists of 15 amino acids. Only CDR3 DNA remains: 45 bases, in frame from the first base. Sequences SGHNT (CDR1) and YYREEE (CDR2) are obtained from the germline V gene (reference sequence). Each collaborating institution followed its own protocols to collect whole blood in K2EDTA tubes. For TCRbeta analysis, collaborators shipped samples in one of three forms: frozen whole blood, isolated PBMCs, or DNA extracted from either of those sample types.

The sequence came from a woman over 75 with acute or convalescent COVID-19. Recombination linked TRBV5-4 to TRBJ2-3, and 8 junctional nucleotides match TRBD2. The material sequenced was peripheral blood. DNA sequence: TGTGCCAGCAGCTCGAGCGGGGGAGACACAGATACGCAGTATTTT. Its coded protein is CASSSSGGDTDTQYF.